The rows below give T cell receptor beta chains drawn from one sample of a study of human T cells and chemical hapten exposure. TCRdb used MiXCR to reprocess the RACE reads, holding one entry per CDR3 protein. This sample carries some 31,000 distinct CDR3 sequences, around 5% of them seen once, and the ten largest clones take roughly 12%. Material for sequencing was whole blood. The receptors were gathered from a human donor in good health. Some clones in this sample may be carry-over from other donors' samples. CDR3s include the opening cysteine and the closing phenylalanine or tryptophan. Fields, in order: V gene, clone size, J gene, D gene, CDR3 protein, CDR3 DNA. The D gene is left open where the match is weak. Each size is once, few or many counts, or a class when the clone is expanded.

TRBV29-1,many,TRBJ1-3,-,CSVSTVSSGNTIYF,TGCAGCGTTTCAACGGTGAGCTCTGGAAACACCATATATTTT
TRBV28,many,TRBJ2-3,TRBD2,CASSFQLAGADTQYF,TGTGCCAGCAGTTTTCAACTAGCGGGAGCAGATACGCAGTATTTT
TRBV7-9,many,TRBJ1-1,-,CASSSLTQVNTEAFF,TGTGCCAGCAGCTCGCTTACTCAAGTTAACACTGAAGCTTTCTTT
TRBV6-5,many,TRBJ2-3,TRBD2,CASSSASGGPDTQYF,TGTGCCAGCAGTTCGGCTAGCGGGGGGCCGGATACGCAGTATTTT
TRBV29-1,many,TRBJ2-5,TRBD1,CSVSSGTGETQYF,TGCAGCGTTTCGTCCGGGACAGGGGAGACCCAGTACTTC
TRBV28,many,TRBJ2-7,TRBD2,CACRSGRNEQYF,TGTGCCTGCAGAAGCGGGAGAAACGAGCAGTACTTC
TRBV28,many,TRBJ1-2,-,CASTPFRGLTYGYTF,TGTGCCAGCACCCCCTTCAGGGGCCTTACCTATGGCTACACCTTC
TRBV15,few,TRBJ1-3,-,CATSQSRGSGNTIYF,TGTGCCACCAGCCAAAGTAGGGGCTCGGGAAACACCATATATTTT
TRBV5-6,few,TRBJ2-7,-,CASSLGTAPYEQYF,TGTGCCAGCAGCTTGGGGACAGCACCCTACGAGCAGTACTTC
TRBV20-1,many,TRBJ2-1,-,CSARDRRGNNEQFF,TGCAGTGCTAGAGATCGTAGGGGGAACAATGAGCAGTTCTTC
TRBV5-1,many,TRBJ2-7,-,CASSPDPGLSYEQYF,TGCGCCAGCAGCCCCGACCCGGGCCTCTCCTACGAGCAGTACTTC
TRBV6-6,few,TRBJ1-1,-,CASRAQNTEAFF,TGTGCCAGCAGGGCGCAGAACACTGAAGCTTTCTTT
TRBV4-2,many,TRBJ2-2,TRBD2,CASSTRSGSNDGELFF,TGTGCCAGCAGCACTCGCAGCGGGAGCAACGACGGGGAGCTGTTTTTT
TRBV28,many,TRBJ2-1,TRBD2,CASSSASGLYNEQFF,TGTGCCAGCAGTTCGGCTAGCGGGCTCTACAATGAGCAGTTCTTC
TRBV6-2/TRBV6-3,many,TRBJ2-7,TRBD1,CASRPDRDIYEQYF,TGTGCCAGCAGACCGGACAGGGATATATACGAGCAGTACTTC
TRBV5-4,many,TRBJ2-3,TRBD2,CASSLAGSGNADTQYF,TGTGCCAGCAGCTTGGCCGGAAGCGGGAACGCAGATACGCAGTATTTT
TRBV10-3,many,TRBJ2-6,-,CAISAGSSGANVLTF,TGTGCCATCAGTGCGGGGAGCTCTGGGGCCAACGTCCTGACTTTC
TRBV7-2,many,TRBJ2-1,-,CASSSDSSYNEQFF,TGTGCCAGCAGCTCGGACAGCTCCTACAATGAGCAGTTCTTC
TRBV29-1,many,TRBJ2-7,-,CSARTGGVHEQYF,TGCAGCGCCCGAACAGGGGGGGTCCACGAGCAGTACTTC
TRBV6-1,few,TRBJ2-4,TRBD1,CASSVFPRDRGLGNIQYF,TGTGCCAGCAGTGTCTTTCCCCGGGACAGGGGGCTCGGGAACATTCAGTACTTC